The 26 T cell receptor beta chains presented below share a single source sample, sequenced in a study of blood T cell repertoires in COVID-19. Method: immunoSEQ multiplex PCR; TCRdb's copy keeps in-frame clones and lacks some. The repertoire has roughly 150,000 clones, more than 70% of them found once; the top ten carry 5%. The source material was peripheral blood. Receptor source: a woman in her fifties or sixties with acute or convalescent COVID-19.

This chain links TRBV11-1 with TRBJ2-1, with 7 nucleotides matching TRBD1. CDR1 and CDR2 from the germline V gene are SGHAT and FQDESV (reference sequence). V shed 8 bases, J shed 0 bases, and the junction held 4 bases outside the gene matches. This CDR3 contains 14 residues. CDR3 sequence: CASGRDSSYNEQFF. CDR3 DNA: TGTGCCAGCGGCCGGGACAGCTCCTACAATGAGCAGTTCTTC.

The chain has TRBV18 and TRBJ2-1, with 7 bases that match TRBD1. With 5 bases clipped from V and 6 bases from J, the junction kept 7 bases outside the gene matches. The CDR3 has 14 residues. Germline assignment: CDR1 KGHSH and CDR2 LQKENI. The CDR3 is CASSRTGGFNEQFF. The CDR3 nucleotides are TGTGCCAGCTCAAGGACAGGTGGATTCAATGAGCAGTTCTTC. Full variable domain (outside the CDR3, taken from reference TRBV18 and TRBJ2-1): NAGVMQNPRHLVRRRGQEARLRCSPMKGHSHVYWYRQLPEEGLKFMVYLQKENIIDESGMPKERFSAEFPKEGPSILRIQQVVRGDSAAYFCASSRTGGFNEQFFGPGTRLTVL.

This clone showed up just a few times. The genes are TRBV15 and TRBJ1-6, with D possibly matching TRBD1 (6 bases). There are 16 residues in the CDR3. Between the trimmed V and J ends, which lost 5 bases and 1 base, there was a span of 12 bases. CDR1 is LNHNV and CDR2 is YYDKDF in the germline V gene (reference sequence). This CDR3 reads CATSPQRGSYNSPLHF. CDR3 bases: TGTGCCACCAGCCCCCAGAGGGGGTCCTATAATTCACCCCTCCACTTT.

This chain uses TRBV6-5 with TRBJ1-2; D not certain. The CDR3 totals 12 residues. V lost 4 bases and J lost 8, with 11 bases in between. Germline CDR1 is MNHEY and CDR2 is SVGAGI. The CDR3 DNA follows: TGTGCCAGCAGTTTCACGGGGAGGGGCTACACCTTC. Its protein product is CASSFTGRGYTF.

The chain is built from TRBV6-6 and TRBJ1-2, with TRBD1 as a possible D gene (5 bases). Trimming removed 5 bases from V and 1 base from J, with 8 bases in between. Per germline, CDR1 MNHNY and CDR2 SVGAGI (reference sequence). This CDR3 comprises 13 residues. CDR3 nucleotides: TGTGCCAGCAGTACGGACATTAACTATGGCTACACCTTC. Protein: CASSTDINYGYTF.

The rearrangement uses TRBV18 and TRBJ1-1; 7 bases match TRBD1. The CDR3 has 17 amino acids. CDR1 KGHSH and CDR2 LQKENI come from the germline V gene. J gave up 0 bases and V 1 base, and 8 bases lay outside the gene matches. The CDR3 bases are TGTGCCAGCTCACCACGGGCAGGGGGTGTCATGAACACTGAAGCTTTCTTT. This sequence encodes CASSPRAGGVMNTEAFF.

This clone was seen only once. CDR3 protein: CALGTGALGSTDTQYF. The CDR3 DNA sequence: TGTGCCTTGGGGACAGGGGCCCTTGGTAGCACAGATACGCAGTATTTT. The V and J genes are TRBV30 and TRBJ2-3; 10 bases align to TRBD1. Germline values: CDR1 GTSNPN, CDR2 SVGIG (reference sequence). The CDR3 totals 16 residues. Germline trimming cut 7 bases from V and 0 bases from J; bases unmatched to any gene: 10.

The rearrangement joins TRBV18 to TRBJ1-5; no firm D call. Germline V lookup: CDR1 KGHSH, CDR2 LQKENI. CDR3 length: 14 amino acids. The ends were cut back, 2 bases at V and 4 bases at J, with 9 bases in the middle. CDR3 in amino acids: CASSPETPNQPQHF. Written as DNA, the CDR3 is TGTGCCAGCTCACCAGAGACACCGAATCAGCCCCAGCATTTT.

This clone is a singleton in its sample. The chain links TRBV2 to TRBJ2-7, with 13 positions matching TRBD2. In germline, CDR1 is SNHLY, CDR2 FYNNEI. The CDR3 loop spans 16 amino acids. V dropped 6 bases and J dropped 2; count of bases not matched to a gene: 7. For the CDR3, the DNA is TGTGCCAGCAGAGGACTAGCGGGGGCCGGAGCCTACGAGCAGTACTTC. Its protein is CASRGLAGAGAYEQYF.

There are many counts of this clone. The chain combines TRBV19 with TRBJ1-5; weak D call: TRBD1 (5 bases). CDR3 length: 16 amino acids. The V gene's germline CDR1 is LNHDA and CDR2 SQIVND (reference sequence). V was trimmed by 0 bases and J by 4 bases, leaving 13 bases between them. CDR3 in DNA: TGTGCCAGTAGTATAGACCCCAGACAGCCTAATCAGCCCCAGCATTTT. Translation gives CASSIDPRQPNQPQHF.

This clone was picked up many times. The chain employs TRBV7-3 and TRBJ2-2, with D perhaps matching TRBD1 (5 bases). Germline V gives CDR1 SGHTA, CDR2 FQGTGA. Trimming took off 5 bases at V and 3 bases at J, with 16 bases between the two ends. The CDR3 loop spans 16 amino acids. CDR3 in DNA: TGTGCCAGCAGCCCCGACAGTCCAGATTACACCGGGGAGCTGTTTTTT. It yields the protein CASSPDSPDYTGELFF.

V usage is TRBV5-1 and J usage is TRBJ2-1, with 8 bases lining up with TRBD2. There are 16 residues in the CDR3. J gave up 5 bases and V 5 bases, and 12 bases lay outside the gene matches. Germline CDR1 and CDR2: SGHRS and YFSETQ. DNA for the CDR3: TGCGCCAGCAGAGATTCCCCGGGACTAGGGGACAATGAGCAGTTCTTC. Encoded protein: CASRDSPGLGDNEQFF.

This clone was counted a few times. The chain recombines TRBV18 with TRBJ2-7; 10 bases fit TRBD1. This CDR3 contains 14 residues. The germline gives CDR1 KGHSH, CDR2 LQKENI. Trimming cost V 5 bases and J 5 bases; bases outside gene matches: 6. CDR3 protein: CASSFAGTGDEQYF. The CDR3, as DNA: TGTGCCAGCTCATTTGCCGGGACAGGGGACGAGCAGTACTTC.

The sample holds a few counts of this clone. This rearrangement joins TRBV5-1 to TRBJ2-5; maybe TRBD1 (5 bases). CDR1 and CDR2 (germline): SGHRS, YFSETQ. Trimming stripped 4 bases from V and 3 bases from J, with 13 bases between. CDR3 length: 14 amino acids. CDR3 in amino acids: CASSVDSMKETQYF. The CDR3 nucleotides are TGCGCCAGCAGCGTAGACAGCATGAAAGAGACCCAGTACTTC.

V usage is TRBV11-2 and J usage is TRBJ2-1; a possible D gene is TRBD2 (6 bases). V was clipped by 4 bases and J by 6 bases, with 16 bases between them. Germline CDR1 and CDR2: SGHAT and FQNNGV. The CDR3 length is 15 residues. The CDR3 sequence is CASSSGGFGGNEQFF. The CDR3 DNA follows: TGTGCCAGCAGCTCGGGCGGGTTCGGGGGCAATGAGCAGTTCTTC.

CDR3 loop: CASSQGDDTGELFF. The CDR3 DNA follows: TGTGCCAGCAGCCAGGGGGACGACACCGGGGAGCTGTTTTTT. V usage is TRBV7-3 and J usage is TRBJ2-2; TRBD1 matches 7 bases. J lost 3 bases, V lost 5 bases, and 3 bases had no gene match. The germline V gene has CDR1 SGHTA and CDR2 FQGTGA. There are 14 residues in the CDR3.

This clone showed up just once. The chain is built from TRBV3-1 (or the pseudogene TRBV3-2) and TRBJ1-2; the D gene is possibly TRBD1 (5 bases). V gave up 3 bases and J gave up 8 bases, with 16 bases separating them. The CDR3 has 14 amino acids. Germline V gene data show CDR1 as LGHDT and CDR2 as YNNKEL (reference sequence). Written as DNA, the CDR3 is TGTGCCAGCAGCCAGCAGGGAGGAGAGCGCGGCTACACCTTC. Its protein product is CASSQQGGERGYTF.

Here the CDR3 DNA reads TGTGCCAGCAGTTTATTTCGGGGTGGGGACAATGAGCAGTTCTTC. It is translated as CASSLFRGGDNEQFF. V and J are TRBV27 and TRBJ2-1, with a possible D match to TRBD2 (5 bases). Trimming stripped 1 base from V and 5 bases from J, with 12 bases between. The germline gives CDR1 MNHEY, CDR2 SMNVEV (reference sequence). This CDR3 spans 15 amino acids.

This clone was counted a few times. The gene calls are TRBV7-3 and TRBJ2-1; 10 bases match TRBD2. The germline V gene encodes CDR1 SGHTA and CDR2 FQGTGA. The CDR3 sequence is 14 residues long. J gave up 7 bases and V 3 bases, and 3 bases lay outside the gene matches. The CDR3 region is CASSFSGGWNEQFF. The CDR3 DNA reads as TGTGCCAGCAGCTTTAGCGGGGGGTGGAATGAGCAGTTCTTC.

The chain carries TRBV7-3 and TRBJ2-1, with D possibly matching TRBD2 (7 bases). Germline assignment: CDR1 SGHTA and CDR2 FQGTGA. V lost 3 bases, J lost 9 bases, and 18 bases lay in between. This CDR3 contains 15 residues. The CDR3 DNA is TGTGCCAGCAGCTTTTTCGGGGGGCAGGGCGGTGAGCAGTTCTTC. It is translated as CASSFFGGQGGEQFF.

The chain combines TRBV7-9 with TRBJ2-5, with D perhaps matching TRBD1 (6 bases). The CDR3 extends over 14 amino acids. Germline loops: CDR1 SEHNR, CDR2 FQNEAQ (reference sequence). Trimming took 5 bases from V and 2 from J, leaving 12 bases between them. The CDR3 loop reads CASSTSGQQETQYF. The CDR3 DNA reads as TGTGCCAGCAGCACCTCAGGACAGCAAGAGACCCAGTACTTC.

The chain recombines TRBV5-5 with TRBJ1-1; 7 positions match TRBD1. The length of the CDR3 is 15 residues. With V trimmed by 0 bases and J by 4 bases, 6 bases remained unmatched. In germline, CDR1 is SGHKS, CDR2 YYEKEE (reference sequence). The CDR3 DNA reads as TGTGCCAGCAGCTTGGAGGGGGCTAGCTTCACTGAAGCTTTCTTT. This sequence encodes CASSLEGASFTEAFF.

The chain combines TRBV9 with TRBJ1-2; D call uncertain. The CDR3 length is 15 residues. In germline, CDR1 is SGDLS, CDR2 YYNGEE. V was clipped by 0 bases and J by 4 bases, with 13 bases between them. In nucleotides, the CDR3 is TGTGCCAGCAGCGTAGGCTCGTTATCTAGCTATGGCTACACCTTC. Amino acid sequence: CASSVGSLSSYGYTF.

V is TRBV6-2 or TRBV6-3 and J is TRBJ1-2; 7 bases align to TRBD1. This CDR3 has 16 residues. The V segment lost 6 bases and the J segment 7 bases; nucleotides outside the gene matches: 17. The germline V gene encodes CDR1 MNHEY and CDR2 SVGEGT. The CDR3: CASSRTSITGALGYTF. In nucleotides, the CDR3 is TGTGCCAGCAGCCGTACCTCGATTACAGGGGCCCTTGGCTACACCTTC.

This clone was counted a few times. The chain is built from TRBV5-8 and TRBJ1-3, with 10 bases fitting TRBD1. CDR3 length: 17 amino acids. The trim removed 4 bases at V and 4 bases at J, leaving 11 bases unmatched. In germline, CDR1 is SGHTS, CDR2 YDEGEE. CDR3 residues: CASSATWTGGYGNTIYF. As DNA, the CDR3 is TGTGCCAGCAGCGCCACCTGGACAGGGGGGTACGGAAACACCATATATTTT.

The CDR3 DNA reads TGTGCCAGCAGTTTATTACAGGCCCTTAATCAGCCCCAGCATTTT. It encodes CASSLLQALNQPQHF. V and J are TRBV28 and TRBJ1-5, with a tentative D call TRBD1 (5 bases). Germline lookup yields CDR1 MDHEN and CDR2 SYDVKM. V shed 1 base and J shed 4 bases, with 11 bases lying between them. The CDR3 is 15 amino acids.